These 26 T cell receptor beta chains originate from one sample sequenced in a study of blood T cell repertoires in COVID-19 (TCRdb year 2020). The method was the immunoSEQ multiplex PCR assay. The immuneACCESS repertoire file appears here via TCRdb, limited to in-frame rearrangements. These files lack a portion of the clones; in checked studies, under half of the deficit traces to unresolved V genes, and the cause of the others is not known. The sample includes some 120,000 clones, with 80% to 90% observed a single time. 25% to 30% of the sample is held by the ten biggest clonotypes. What was sequenced was peripheral blood. Receptor source: a man between 65 and 85 years old with active or convalescent COVID-19.

The genes are TRBV11-2 and TRBJ2-5; 12 bases are a match to TRBD1. Germline CDR1 is SGHAT and CDR2 is FQNNGV. V shed 2 bases, J shed 4 bases, and the junction held 8 bases outside the gene matches. This CDR3 is built from 17 residues. This CDR3 is CASSLSTGTGGLETQYF. The CDR3 nucleotides are TGTGCCAGCAGCTTAAGTACGGGGACAGGGGGCTTAGAGACCCAGTACTTC.

V gene TRBV27 combines with J gene TRBJ2-1; weak D call: TRBD1 (7 bases). The V and J ends lost 4 bases and 2 bases respectively, with 21 bases between them. Germline V gene sequence: CDR1 MNHEY, CDR2 SMNVEV (reference sequence). The CDR3 sequence is 18 residues long. Here the CDR3 DNA reads TGTGCCAGCAGTTCGCGCCCTCCGACAGGGAGGACCTACAATGAGCAGTTCTTC. It encodes CASSSRPPTGRTYNEQFF.

The chain couples TRBV5-1 to TRBJ2-2; a possible D gene is TRBD2 (5 bases). The CDR3 has 13 residues. From germline, CDR1 is SGHRS and CDR2 YFSETQ. The V end lost 2 bases, the J end lost 7 bases, and 9 bases lay between the germline ends. Written as DNA, the CDR3 is TGCGCCAGCAGCTTTAACGGGGACGGGGAGCTGTTTTTT. This encodes CASSFNGDGELFF.

V usage is TRBV19 and J usage is TRBJ1-5; tentatively, D is TRBD1 (6 bases). This CDR3 has 14 amino acids. The V gene lost 9 bases and the J gene lost 7 bases, with 19 bases spanning the gap. Germline V lookup: CDR1 LNHDA, CDR2 SQIVND (reference sequence). CDR3 in amino acids: CASSGHQEVQPQHF. The CDR3 nucleotides are TGTGCCAGCTCGGGACACCAGGAGGTCCAGCCCCAGCATTTT.

V is TRBV12-3 or TRBV12-4 and J is TRBJ2-1, with D perhaps TRBD2 (5 bases). The V and J ends lost 6 bases and 10 bases respectively, with 16 bases between them. The CDR3 extends over 13 amino acids. CDR3 DNA: TGTGCCAGCAGCCGGGATATGGGTATGGAGCAGTTCTTC. Translation gives CASSRDMGMEQFF.

V is TRBV5-1 and J is TRBJ1-2; 7 nucleotides align to TRBD1. With 4 bases clipped from V and 8 bases from J, the junction kept 14 bases outside the gene matches. Germline CDR1 is SGHRS and CDR2 is YFSETQ. This CDR3 has 15 residues. DNA for the CDR3: TGCGCCAGCAGCACCACAGGGGCCGTTGCTCGGGGCTACACCTTC. Its translation is CASSTTGAVARGYTF. Supplemented by reference TRBV5-1 and TRBJ1-2, the full variable domain reads KAGVTQTPRYLIKTRGQQVTLSCSPISGHRSVSWYQQTPGQGLQFLFEYFSETQRNKGNFPGRFSGRQFSNSRSEMNVSTLELGDSALYLCASSTTGAVARGYTFGSGTRLTVV.

This clone has more than one count but fewer than ten. V gene TRBV7-2 combines with J gene TRBJ2-2, with 7 bases aligning to TRBD1. Germline values: CDR1 SGHTA, CDR2 FQGNSA. V shed 4 bases and J 2 bases; nucleotides not matched to a gene: 13. This CDR3 has 18 amino acids. The CDR3 coding sequence is TGTGCCAGCAGCTACGGGCCTACAGGGGCTTATAACACCGGGGAGCTGTTTTTT. Its translation is CASSYGPTGAYNTGELFF.

The chain has TRBV6-6 and TRBJ2-1; TRBD2 matches 16 bases. The J segment lost 8 bases and the V segment lost 5 bases, leaving 15 bases of the junction unmatched. Looked up from germline, CDR1 is MNHNY and CDR2 is SVGAGI (reference sequence). The CDR3 has 19 amino acids. Written as DNA, the CDR3 is TGTGCCAGCAGTCCCTCCGGGACTAGCGGGAGGGAAGGTTGGCATGAGCAGTTCTTC. Protein sequence: CASSPSGTSGREGWHEQFF.

This clone was observed a single time. The gene calls are TRBV5-4 and TRBJ2-2, with 9 bases matching TRBD2. The CDR3 totals 16 residues. V gave up 2 bases and J gave up 4 bases; unmatched junction bases: 6. In germline, CDR1 is SGHNT, CDR2 YYREEE (reference sequence). The CDR3 region is CASSLPSGTSTGELFF. DNA of the CDR3: TGTGCCAGCAGCTTACCTAGCGGGACGTCCACCGGGGAGCTGTTTTTT.

The J gene is TRBJ2-5, the V gene TRBV9; 14 bases align to TRBD2. CDR1 and CDR2 (germline): SGDLS, YYNGEE. V trimming: 2 bases; J trimming: 4 bases; junction bases outside the gene matches: 4. The CDR3 consists of 16 residues. Written as DNA, the CDR3 is TGTGCCAGCAGCGTCTCCGGGACTAGCGGGAGAGAGACCCAGTACTTC. Amino acids: CASSVSGTSGRETQYF. Complete variable domain (other parts from reference TRBV9 and TRBJ2-5): DSGVTQTPKHLITATGQRVTLRCSPRSGDLSVYWYQQSLDQGLQFLIQYYNGEERAKGNILERFSAQQFPDLHSELNLSSLELGDSALYFCASSVSGTSGRETQYFGPGTRLLVL.

The chain uses TRBV6-5 and TRBJ2-6; no firm D call. The V gene's germline CDR1 is MNHEY and CDR2 SVGAGI. With 8 bases removed from V and 0 bases from J, the gap between germline ends came to 8 bases. The CDR3 consists of 14 residues. The CDR3 region has the DNA TGTGCCAGCCACCGGAGCTCTGGGGCCAACGTCCTGACTTTC. Translation: CASHRSSGANVLTF.

CDR3 nucleotides: TGCAGCGTTCCAGGGAGCGGGAGCTCCTACGAGCAGTACTTC. Its translation is CSVPGSGSSYEQYF. The chain employs TRBV29-1 and TRBJ2-7, with TRBD2 identical over 8 bases. The V gene's germline CDR1 is SQVTM and CDR2 ANQGSEA. J gave up 0 bases and V 5 bases, and 6 bases lay outside the gene matches. The CDR3 consists of 14 residues.

The CDR3 nucleotides are TGTGCCAGCAGTTTATGGTCTAGCATCACCGGGGAGCTGTTTTTT. This gives the protein CASSLWSSITGELFF. V and J are TRBV27 and TRBJ2-2; D is perhaps TRBD2 (5 bases). Trimming pared 1 base from V and 4 bases from J, leaving 10 bases between. The CDR3 extends over 15 amino acids. In germline, CDR1 is MNHEY, CDR2 SMNVEV (reference sequence).

The chain combines TRBV6-6 with TRBJ1-5; the D is unclear. CDR3 length: 15 residues. The V end was cut by 2 bases, the J end by 2 bases, with 10 bases between. CDR1 is MNHNY and CDR2 is SVGAGI in the germline V gene (reference sequence). Here the CDR3 reads CASSYGSAGNQPQHF. The CDR3 DNA reads as TGTGCCAGCAGTTACGGCAGTGCAGGCAATCAGCCCCAGCATTTT.

This clone was found once. The rearrangement uses TRBV6-5 and TRBJ1-1; perhaps TRBD1 as D (6 bases). The CDR3 has 14 residues. CDR1 and CDR2 (germline): MNHEY, SVGAGI. V lost 5 bases, J lost 1 base, and 11 bases lay in between. The CDR3 is CASSSRGPNTEAFF. In DNA, the CDR3 is TGTGCCAGCAGTAGCAGGGGTCCGAACACTGAAGCTTTCTTT.

This clone was observed a handful of times. This chain links TRBV5-8 with TRBJ2-2, with D perhaps TRBD2 (6 bases). The V and J ends lost 4 bases and 3 bases respectively, with 16 bases between them. CDR3 length equals 16 residues. CDR1 is SGHTS, CDR2 YDEGEE, per germline. The CDR3 DNA is TGTGCCAGCAGCCCTATGACTAGTAAGGACACCGGGGAGCTGTTTTTT. The encoded protein is CASSPMTSKDTGELFF. Full variable domain (remainder filled in from reference TRBV5-8 and TRBJ2-2): EAGVTQSPTHLIKTRGQQATLRCSPISGHTSVYWYQQALGLGLQFLLWYDEGEERNRGNFPPRFSGRQFPNYSSELNVNALELEDSALYLCASSPMTSKDTGELFFGEGSRLTVL.

DNA of the CDR3: TGTGCCAGCAAGGACAGGATGAACACTGAAGCTTTCTTT. Amino acids: CASKDRMNTEAFF. The rearrangement uses TRBV2 and TRBJ1-1; TRBD1 agrees at 7 bases. Trimming at V came to 7 bases and at J to 0 bases, leaving 2 bases not matched to a gene. Per germline, CDR1 SNHLY and CDR2 FYNNEI. The CDR3 consists of 13 residues.

V and J are TRBV6-5 and TRBJ1-5; weak D call: TRBD1 (6 bases). CDR3 length equals 13 residues. Per germline, CDR1 MNHEY and CDR2 SVGAGI. Trimming pared 9 bases from V and 3 bases from J, leaving 12 bases between. This CDR3 reads CARLQGNNQPQHF. CDR3 in DNA: TGTGCCAGACTACAGGGAAACAATCAGCCCCAGCATTTT.

This sequence joins TRBV19 and TRBJ1-1; D gene unclear. CDR1 is LNHDA and CDR2 is SQIVND in the germline V gene (reference sequence). This CDR3 spans 13 amino acids. Trimming left V 3 bases short and J 3 bases short, with 8 bases between. The CDR3 protein is CASSMRADTEAFF. CDR3 nucleotides: TGTGCCAGTAGTATGAGGGCAGACACTGAAGCTTTCTTT.

This chain uses TRBV19 with TRBJ2-2, with D perhaps TRBD1 (5 bases). The germline CDR1 and CDR2 sequences are LNHDA and SQIVND (reference sequence). CDR3 length: 20 residues. V lost 6 bases, J lost 2 bases, and 28 bases lay in between. The CDR3 spells CASSNYGPGSSGQNTGELFF. As DNA, the CDR3 is TGTGCCAGTAGCAACTACGGCCCAGGTTCTAGTGGACAAAACACCGGGGAGCTGTTTTTT. Filled out from reference TRBV19 and TRBJ2-2, the complete variable domain reads DGGITQSPKYLFRKEGQNVTLSCEQNLNHDAMYWYRQDPGQGLRLIYYSQIVNDFQKGDIAEGYSVSREKKESFPLTVTSAQKNPTAFYLCASSNYGPGSSGQNTGELFFGEGSRLTVL.

The chain carries TRBV7-9 and TRBJ1-1; D remains unclear. This CDR3 contains 13 residues. The germline V gene has CDR1 SEHNR and CDR2 FQNEAQ (reference sequence). The ends were cut back, 2 bases at V and 0 bases at J, with 4 bases in the middle. The CDR3 region has the DNA TGTGCCAGCAGCTTATCAATGAACACTGAAGCTTTCTTT. Its translation is CASSLSMNTEAFF.

J is TRBJ1-6 and V is TRBV3-1 (or the pseudogene TRBV3-2); D perhaps matches TRBD1 (5 bases). The CDR3 runs 15 residues. From germline, CDR1 is LGHDT and CDR2 YNNKEL (reference sequence). Deletions cut 5 bases from V and 5 bases from J, with 13 bases between. The CDR3 nucleotides read TGTGCCAGCAGCGTCGGGAGACAGAATAATTCACCCCTCCACTTT. It encodes CASSVGRQNNSPLHF.

The CDR3 DNA reads as TGTGCCAGCAGCCGCACACAGGGGGCCTACGAGCAGTACTTC. Protein sequence: CASSRTQGAYEQYF. The chain couples TRBV11-2 to TRBJ2-7; 8 nucleotides align to TRBD1. The CDR3 runs to 14 residues. Trimming cost V 5 bases and J 2 bases; bases outside gene matches: 5. Germline CDR1 SGHAT, CDR2 FQNNGV.

The rearrangement links TRBV18 to TRBJ2-1, with a tentative D call TRBD2 (6 bases). The germline CDR1 and CDR2 sequences are KGHSH and LQKENI. The CDR3 extends over 15 amino acids. Trimming removed 3 bases at V and 2 bases at J, with 11 bases between. The CDR3 loop reads CASSPAEGTYNEQFF. CDR3 nucleotides: TGTGCCAGCTCACCCGCGGAGGGTACCTACAATGAGCAGTTCTTC.

This clone has just one count. The V and J genes are TRBV27 and TRBJ2-4; 8 bases match TRBD2. V lost 3 bases, J lost 6 bases, and 4 bases stayed unmatched. The CDR3 covers 14 residues. Germline V CDR1 and CDR2: MNHEY, SMNVEV (reference sequence). DNA for the CDR3: TGTGCCAGCAGTTTTCGGGAGGGAGTAAACATTCAGTACTTC. The encoded protein is CASSFREGVNIQYF.

V gene TRBV5-1 combines with J gene TRBJ1-2, with a tentative D call TRBD1 (5 bases). The CDR3 runs to 14 residues. Trimming removed 4 bases from V and 3 bases from J, with 13 bases in between. Germline CDR1 is SGHRS and CDR2 is YFSETQ. Here the CDR3 DNA reads TGCGCCAGCAGCCCAGGGTCTTTGGACTATGGCTACACCTTC. It yields the protein CASSPGSLDYGYTF.